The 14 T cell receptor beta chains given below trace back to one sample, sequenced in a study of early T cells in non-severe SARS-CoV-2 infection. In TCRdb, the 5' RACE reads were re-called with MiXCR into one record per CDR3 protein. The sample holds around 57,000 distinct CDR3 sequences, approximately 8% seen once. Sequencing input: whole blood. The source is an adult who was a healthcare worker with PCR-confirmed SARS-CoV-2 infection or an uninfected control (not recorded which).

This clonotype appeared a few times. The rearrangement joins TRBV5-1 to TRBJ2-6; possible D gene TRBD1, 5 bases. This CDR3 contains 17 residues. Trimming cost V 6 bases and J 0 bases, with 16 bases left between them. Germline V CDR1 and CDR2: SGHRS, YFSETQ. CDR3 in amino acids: CASTSLSGFSGANVLTF. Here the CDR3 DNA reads TGCGCCAGCACCTCCCTTTCAGGGTTCTCTGGGGCCAACGTCCTGACTTTC.

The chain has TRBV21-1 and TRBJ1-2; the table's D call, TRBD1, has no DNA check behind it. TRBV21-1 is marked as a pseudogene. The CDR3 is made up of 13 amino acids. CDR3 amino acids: CASSPDFAPGYTF. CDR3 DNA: TGTGCCAGCAGCCCCGACTTCGCCCCCGGCTACACCTTC.

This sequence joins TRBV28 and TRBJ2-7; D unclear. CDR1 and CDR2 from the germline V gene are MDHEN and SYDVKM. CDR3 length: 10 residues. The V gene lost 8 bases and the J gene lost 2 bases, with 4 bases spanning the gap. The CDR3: CASGPYEQYF. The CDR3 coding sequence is TGTGCCAGCGGGCCCTACGAGCAGTACTTC.

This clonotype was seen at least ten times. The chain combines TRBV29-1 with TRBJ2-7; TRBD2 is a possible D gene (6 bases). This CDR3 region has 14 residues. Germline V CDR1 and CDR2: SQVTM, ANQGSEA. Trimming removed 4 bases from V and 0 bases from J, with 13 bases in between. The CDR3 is CSVGGDSSSYEQYF. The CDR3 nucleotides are TGCAGCGTTGGAGGGGACTCCAGCTCCTACGAGCAGTACTTC.

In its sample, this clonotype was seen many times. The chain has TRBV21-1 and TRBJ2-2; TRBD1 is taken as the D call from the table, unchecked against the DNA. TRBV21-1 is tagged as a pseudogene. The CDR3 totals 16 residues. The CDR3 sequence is CASSQAGGTNTGELFF. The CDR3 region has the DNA TGTGCCAGCAGCCAGGCCGGGGGCACGAACACCGGGGAGCTGTTTTTT.

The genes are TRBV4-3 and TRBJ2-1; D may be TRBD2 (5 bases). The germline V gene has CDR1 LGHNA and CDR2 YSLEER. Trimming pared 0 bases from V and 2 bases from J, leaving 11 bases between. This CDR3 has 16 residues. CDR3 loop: CASSQETTTPYNEQFF. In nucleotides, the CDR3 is TGCGCCAGCAGCCAAGAAACGACTACCCCCTACAATGAGCAGTTCTTC.

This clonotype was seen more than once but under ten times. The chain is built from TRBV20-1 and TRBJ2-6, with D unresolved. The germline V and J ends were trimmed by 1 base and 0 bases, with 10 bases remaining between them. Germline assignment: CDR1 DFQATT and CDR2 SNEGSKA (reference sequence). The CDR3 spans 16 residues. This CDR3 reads CSARGSGRSGANVLTF. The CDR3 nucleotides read TGCAGTGCTAGAGGTTCCGGCCGCTCTGGGGCCAACGTCCTGACTTTC.

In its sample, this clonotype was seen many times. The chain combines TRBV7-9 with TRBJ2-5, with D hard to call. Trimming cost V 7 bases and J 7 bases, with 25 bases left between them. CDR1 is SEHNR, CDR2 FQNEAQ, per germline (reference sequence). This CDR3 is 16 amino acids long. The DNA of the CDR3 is TGTGCCAGCACCTCCGCGAGGTCGGGCACGATAGGGACCCAGTACTTC. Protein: CASTSARSGTIGTQYF.

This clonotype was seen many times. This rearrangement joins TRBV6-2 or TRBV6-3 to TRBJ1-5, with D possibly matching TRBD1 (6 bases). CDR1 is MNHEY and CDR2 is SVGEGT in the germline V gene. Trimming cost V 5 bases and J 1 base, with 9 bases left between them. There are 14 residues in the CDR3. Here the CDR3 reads CASSATGSNQPQHF. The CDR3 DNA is TGTGCCAGCAGTGCTACAGGGAGCAATCAGCCCCAGCATTTT.

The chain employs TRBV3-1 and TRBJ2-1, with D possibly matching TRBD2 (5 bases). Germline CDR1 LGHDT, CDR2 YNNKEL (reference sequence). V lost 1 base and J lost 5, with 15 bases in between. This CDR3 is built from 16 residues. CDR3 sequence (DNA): TGTGCCAGCAGCCAAGTCGCCAGTCTTAGCGACAATGAGCAGTTCTTC. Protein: CASSQVASLSDNEQFF.

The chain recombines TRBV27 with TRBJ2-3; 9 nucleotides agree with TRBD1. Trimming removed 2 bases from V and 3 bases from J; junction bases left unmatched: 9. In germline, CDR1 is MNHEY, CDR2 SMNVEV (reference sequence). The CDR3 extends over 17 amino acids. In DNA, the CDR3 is TGTGCCAGCAGTTTACTCCGGACAGGGGAGTCTACAGATACGCAGTATTTT. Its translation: CASSLLRTGESTDTQYF.

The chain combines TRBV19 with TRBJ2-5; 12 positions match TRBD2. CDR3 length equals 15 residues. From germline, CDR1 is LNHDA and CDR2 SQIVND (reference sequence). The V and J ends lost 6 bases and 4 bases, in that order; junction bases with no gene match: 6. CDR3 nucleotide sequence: TGTGCCAGTAGCTTGACTAGCGGGGGCACAGAGACCCAGTACTTC. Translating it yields CASSLTSGGTETQYF.

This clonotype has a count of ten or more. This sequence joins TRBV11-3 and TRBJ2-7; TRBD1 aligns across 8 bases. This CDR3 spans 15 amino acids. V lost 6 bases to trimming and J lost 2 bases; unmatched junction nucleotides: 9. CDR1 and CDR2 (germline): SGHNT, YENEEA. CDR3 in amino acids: CASRASGGSTYEQYF. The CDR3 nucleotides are TGTGCCAGCAGGGCCTCAGGGGGCTCAACCTACGAGCAGTACTTC.

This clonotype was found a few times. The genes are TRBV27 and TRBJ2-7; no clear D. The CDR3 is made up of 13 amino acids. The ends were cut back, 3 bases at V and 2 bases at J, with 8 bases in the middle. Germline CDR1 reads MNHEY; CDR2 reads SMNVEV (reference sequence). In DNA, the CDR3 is TGTGCCAGCAGTTTCGGTTTAACCTACGAGCAGTACTTC. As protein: CASSFGLTYEQYF.